The 20 T cell receptor beta chains given below trace back to one sample, sequenced in a study of CD8 T cells in Susac syndrome. After extraction with the RNeasy kit, roughly 0.5 to 1 ug of the RNA was reverse transcribed using random hexamers. MiXCR was run by TCRdb on the immunoSEQ multiplex PCR reads, yielding one entry per CDR3 protein. This sample has under 250,000 distinct CDR3 sequences, with 94% found just once. Sequenced: CD4+ T cells from PBMCs. These receptors all stem from a human donor with Susac syndrome.

The genes are TRBV6-5 and TRBJ2-3; 8 nucleotides line up with TRBD1. V shed 4 bases and J 1 base; nucleotides not matched to a gene: 10. The CDR3 has 17 residues. The V gene's germline CDR1 is MNHEY and CDR2 SVGAGI. The CDR3 region has the DNA TGTGCCAGCAGTTCGGCCCGGACAGGGACGGGCACAGATACGCAGTATTTT. Its translation: CASSSARTGTGTDTQYF.

The V gene is TRBV12-3 or TRBV12-4, the J gene TRBJ1-1, with a weak D call TRBD1 (5 bases). The V gene lost 1 base and the J gene lost 6 bases, with 21 bases spanning the gap. The CDR3 contains 17 residues. The CDR3 DNA reads TGTGCCAGCAGTTTAGGCATCTCGGGGGGGACCGAACCTGAAGCTTTCTTT. It yields the protein CASSLGISGGTEPEAFF.

The rearrangement links TRBV20-1 to TRBJ2-3; D gene ambiguous. Germline loops: CDR1 DFQATT, CDR2 SNEGSKA (reference sequence). CDR3 size: 15 residues. Trimming pared 0 bases from V and 4 bases from J, leaving 14 bases between. The CDR3 DNA reads as TGCAGTGCTAGAGATTATTCAAGGGCGCCAGATACGCAGTATTTT. This gives the protein CSARDYSRAPDTQYF.

The V gene is TRBV24-1, the J gene TRBJ2-5; TRBD1 is a possible D gene (6 bases). The germline gives CDR1 KGHDR, CDR2 SFDVKD. Trimming took off 5 bases at V and 0 bases at J, with 15 bases between the two ends. The CDR3 loop spans 16 amino acids. The CDR3 DNA is TGTGCCACCAGTGTTAGGGCAGGGGAGTACCAAGAGACCCAGTACTTC. Its translation is CATSVRAGEYQETQYF.

The chain joins TRBV29-1 to TRBJ2-5; 13 bases match TRBD2. Germline trimming cut 8 bases from V and 2 bases from J; bases unmatched to any gene: 8. In germline, CDR1 is SQVTM, CDR2 ANQGSEA. The CDR3 sequence is 15 residues long. CDR3 bases: TGCAGCACTGGACTAGCGGGGGCCTTACAAGAGACCCAGTACTTC. Its protein is CSTGLAGALQETQYF.

J is TRBJ2-7 and V is TRBV7-2; D possibly corresponds to TRBD1 (5 bases). V gave up 5 bases and J gave up 6 bases, with 20 bases separating them. The V gene's germline CDR1 is SGHTA and CDR2 FQGNSA. This CDR3 has 15 residues. The CDR3 loop reads CASSVNTPQGGEQYF. The CDR3 DNA reads as TGTGCCAGCAGCGTAAATACCCCGCAGGGTGGCGAGCAGTACTTC.

The chain uses TRBV5-1 and TRBJ2-5; 7 bases map to TRBD1. The V gene end was trimmed by 1 base and the J gene end by 2 bases; junction bases not matched to a gene: 5. The CDR3 is made up of 15 amino acids. CDR1 and CDR2 (germline): SGHRS, YFSETQ. This CDR3 is CASSLTWDSQETQYF. In DNA, the CDR3 is TGCGCCAGCAGCTTGACCTGGGACAGTCAAGAGACCCAGTACTTC.

The chain joins TRBV27 to TRBJ1-1, with TRBD1 matching over 7 bases. The CDR3 length is 15 residues. Losses at the gene ends were 5 bases for V and 4 bases for J; bases not matched to a gene: 10. Per germline, CDR1 MNHEY and CDR2 SMNVEV (reference sequence). CDR3 nucleotide sequence: TGTGCCAGCAGTCCGCGGAACACAGGGGCCACTGAAGCTTTCTTT. This sequence encodes CASSPRNTGATEAFF.

The rearrangement joins TRBV6-6 to TRBJ1-5, with unresolved D. V dropped 6 bases and J dropped 3 bases, with 12 bases sitting between them. The germline V gene has CDR1 MNHNY and CDR2 SVGAGI (reference sequence). The CDR3 has 14 residues. The CDR3 nucleotides are TGTGCCAGCAGACACCTTGACCCCAATCAGCCCCAGCATTTT. It translates to CASRHLDPNQPQHF.

This chain joins TRBV29-1 and TRBJ1-4, with 7 bases identical to TRBD1. The germline V gene encodes CDR1 SQVTM and CDR2 ANQGSEA. After removal of 7 bases from V and 5 bases from J, the junction contained 7 bases not matched to a gene. The CDR3 is 13 amino acids. This CDR3 is CSGRQGRNEKLFF. CDR3 bases: TGCAGCGGACGACAGGGACGGAATGAAAAACTGTTTTTT.

The rearrangement links TRBV30 to TRBJ1-6; D is unclear. The length of the CDR3 is 15 residues. The germline V and J ends were trimmed by 3 bases and 6 bases, with 15 bases remaining between them. CDR1 and CDR2 from the germline V gene are GTSNPN and SVGIG (reference sequence). CDR3 sequence reads: CAWRTVPTLNSPLHF. DNA of the CDR3: TGTGCCTGGAGGACTGTCCCTACGCTTAATTCACCCCTCCACTTT.

The chain employs TRBV15 and TRBJ1-6, with D unclear. The germline CDR1 and CDR2 sequences are LNHNV and YYDKDF (reference sequence). Trimming cost V 0 bases and J 6 bases, with 12 bases left between them. The CDR3 covers 16 residues. The CDR3 nucleotides are TGTGCCACCAGCAGAGATTTAAGGAGGACTAATTCACCCCTCCACTTT. Its protein product is CATSRDLRRTNSPLHF.

J is TRBJ2-2 and V is TRBV27; 7 bases fit TRBD2. The CDR3 length is 15 residues. Germline loops: CDR1 MNHEY, CDR2 SMNVEV (reference sequence). The V gene end was trimmed by 11 bases and the J gene end by 6 bases; junction bases not matched to a gene: 15. CDR3 protein: CAGRERGRLAGELFF. The CDR3 DNA follows: TGTGCCGGGAGAGAGCGGGGCCGCCTCGCCGGGGAGCTGTTTTTT.

The chain has TRBV3-1 and TRBJ2-7; 9 nucleotides align to TRBD1. V trimming: 4 bases; J trimming: 6 bases; junction bases outside the gene matches: 10. CDR3 length: 15 residues. Germline assignment: CDR1 LGHDT and CDR2 YNNKEL (reference sequence). The chain's CDR3 is CASSRTGTGFREQYF. As DNA, the CDR3 is TGTGCCAGCAGCCGGACCGGGACAGGGTTCCGCGAGCAGTACTTC.

This chain joins TRBV7-2 and TRBJ2-3; 9 bases fit TRBD2. This CDR3 is built from 16 residues. V lost 1 base, J lost 3 bases, and 5 bases stayed unmatched. Germline CDR1 SGHTA, CDR2 FQGNSA. The CDR3 region is CASSLGAGGSTDTQYF. The CDR3, as DNA: TGTGCCAGCAGCTTAGGAGCGGGGGGAAGTACAGATACGCAGTATTTT. Based on the CDR3 plus reference TRBV7-2 and TRBJ2-3, the full variable domain is GAGVSQSPSNKVTEKGKDVELRCDPISGHTALYWYRQSLGQGLEFLIYFQGNSAPDKSGLPSDRFSAERTGGSVSTLTIQRTQQEDSAVYLCASSLGAGGSTDTQYFGPGTRLTVL.

In its sample, this clonotype was seen a few times. This chain connects TRBV20-1 to TRBJ2-7, with D possibly TRBD1 on 6 matching bases. Between the trimmed V and J ends, which lost 1 base and 2 bases, there was a span of 12 bases. CDR1 and CDR2 (germline): DFQATT, SNEGSKA (reference sequence). This CDR3 is built from 14 residues. CDR3 coding DNA: TGCAGTGCTAGAGGACAGGTCTTGGCCTACGAGCAGTACTTC. It translates to CSARGQVLAYEQYF.

The chain links TRBV6-6 to TRBJ2-7; possibly TRBD2 for D (5 bases). Germline V gives CDR1 MNHNY, CDR2 SVGAGI (reference sequence). The CDR3 loop spans 14 amino acids. The V end was cut by 9 bases, the J end by 5 bases, with 20 bases between. The CDR3 DNA is TGTGCCAGTAGGCCGGGCAGCGGTATCCACGAGCAGTACTTC. Its protein is CASRPGSGIHEQYF.

This clonotype was recorded once. The chain joins TRBV27 to TRBJ1-3; TRBD1 might be the D (6 bases). The ends were cut back, 6 bases at V and 0 bases at J, with 12 bases in the middle. CDR1 is MNHEY and CDR2 is SMNVEV in the germline V gene (reference sequence). The CDR3 is 15 residues long. Written as DNA, the CDR3 is TGTGCCAGCAGACAACAGGGCGTCTCTGGAAACACCATATATTTT. This gives the protein CASRQQGVSGNTIYF.

This chain connects TRBV7-3 to TRBJ1-1; no reliable D call. V was trimmed by 8 bases and J by 1 base, leaving 11 bases between them. The CDR3 runs to 13 residues. Germline CDR1 is SGHTA and CDR2 is FQGTGA. The CDR3 spells CASARSGNTEAFF. The CDR3 DNA follows: TGTGCCAGCGCAAGATCCGGGAACACTGAAGCTTTCTTT.

Here the CDR3 reads CASRAVYSYEQYF. The CDR3 nucleotides are TGTGCCAGCAGGGCCGTGTACTCCTACGAGCAGTACTTC. V usage is TRBV2 and J usage is TRBJ2-7, with unresolved D. The V gene lost 6 bases and the J gene lost 0 bases, with 9 bases spanning the gap. Germline CDR1 SNHLY, CDR2 FYNNEI. There are 13 residues in the CDR3.